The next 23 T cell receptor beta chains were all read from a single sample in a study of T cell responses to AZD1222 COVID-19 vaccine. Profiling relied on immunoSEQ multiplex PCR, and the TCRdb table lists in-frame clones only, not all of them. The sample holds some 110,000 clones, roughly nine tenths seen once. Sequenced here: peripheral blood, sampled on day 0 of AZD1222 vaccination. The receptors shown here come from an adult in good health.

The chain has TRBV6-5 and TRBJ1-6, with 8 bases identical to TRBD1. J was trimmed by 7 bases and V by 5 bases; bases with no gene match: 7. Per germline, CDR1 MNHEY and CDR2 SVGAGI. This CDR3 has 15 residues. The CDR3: CASSKTGVSNSPLHF. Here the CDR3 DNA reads TGTGCCAGCAGTAAGACAGGGGTGAGCAATTCACCCCTCCACTTT.

The CDR3 loop reads CASSPSGITDTQYF. The CDR3 DNA reads TGTGCCAGCAGTCCTAGCGGGATCACAGATACGCAGTATTTT. The gene calls are TRBV6-5 and TRBJ2-3, with 9 bases identical to TRBD2. The CDR3 sequence is 14 residues long. Germline trimming cut 5 bases from V and 2 bases from J; bases unmatched to any gene: 2. Germline V gene lookup returns CDR1 MNHEY and CDR2 SVGAGI.

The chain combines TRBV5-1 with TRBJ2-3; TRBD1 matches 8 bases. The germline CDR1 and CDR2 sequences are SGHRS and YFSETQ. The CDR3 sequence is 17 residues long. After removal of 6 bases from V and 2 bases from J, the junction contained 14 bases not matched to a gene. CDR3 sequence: CASTIGWGQVPTDTQYF. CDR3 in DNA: TGCGCCAGCACCATTGGGTGGGGACAGGTACCCACAGATACGCAGTATTTT.

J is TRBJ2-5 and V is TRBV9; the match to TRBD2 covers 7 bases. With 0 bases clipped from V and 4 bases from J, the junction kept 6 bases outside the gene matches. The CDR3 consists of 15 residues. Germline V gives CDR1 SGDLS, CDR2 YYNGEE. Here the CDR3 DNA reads TGTGCCAGCAGCGTAGCGGGCTCGGGGGGAGAGACCCAGTACTTC. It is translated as CASSVAGSGGETQYF.

The CDR3 loop is CASSAGTVPQAEQPQHF. CDR3 bases: TGTGCCAGCAGCGCAGGGACAGTCCCTCAGGCGGAGCAGCCCCAGCATTTT. The chain recombines TRBV5-6 with TRBJ1-5; 7 bases are a match to TRBD1. From germline, CDR1 is SGHDT and CDR2 YYEEEE. The CDR3 spans 17 residues. Trimming took 4 bases from V and 7 from J; bases not matched to a gene: 17. Full variable domain (outside the CDR3, taken from reference TRBV5-6 and TRBJ1-5): DAGVTQSPTHLIKTRGQQVTLRCSPKSGHDTVSWYQQALGQGPQFIFQYYEEEERQRGNFPDRFSGHQFPNYSSELNVNALLLGDSALYLCASSAGTVPQAEQPQHFGDGTRLSIL.

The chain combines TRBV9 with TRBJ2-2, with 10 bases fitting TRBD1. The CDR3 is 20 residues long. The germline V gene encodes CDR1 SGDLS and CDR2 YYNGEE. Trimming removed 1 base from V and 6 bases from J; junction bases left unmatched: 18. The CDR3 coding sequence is TGTGCCAGCAGCGTAAGGAGACAGGGGGCGAGAACGAGAGGGGCCGGGGAGCTGTTTTTT. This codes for CASSVRRQGARTRGAGELFF.

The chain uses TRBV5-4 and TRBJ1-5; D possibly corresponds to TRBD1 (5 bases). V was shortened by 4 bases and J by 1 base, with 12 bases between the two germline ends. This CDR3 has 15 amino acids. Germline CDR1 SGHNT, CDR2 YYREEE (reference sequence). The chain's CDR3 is CASSLGPVSNQPQHF. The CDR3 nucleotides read TGTGCCAGCAGCCTGGGACCGGTGAGCAATCAGCCCCAGCATTTT.

This CDR3 is CASSLSSGYTF. In nucleotides, the CDR3 is TGTGCCAGCAGTTTAAGTTCCGGCTACACCTTC. This chain joins TRBV12-3 or TRBV12-4 and TRBJ1-2, with D unclear. CDR3 size: 11 residues. Trimming took 2 bases from V and 8 from J, leaving 6 bases between them.

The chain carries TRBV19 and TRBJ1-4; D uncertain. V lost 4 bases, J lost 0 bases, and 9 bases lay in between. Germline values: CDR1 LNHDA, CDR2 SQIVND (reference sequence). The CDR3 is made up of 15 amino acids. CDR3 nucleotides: TGTGCCAGTAGTAGGACTGCCGCAACTAATGAAAAACTGTTTTTT. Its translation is CASSRTAATNEKLFF. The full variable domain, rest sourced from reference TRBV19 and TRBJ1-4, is DGGITQSPKYLFRKEGQNVTLSCEQNLNHDAMYWYRQDPGQGLRLIYYSQIVNDFQKGDIAEGYSVSREKKESFPLTVTSAQKNPTAFYLCASSRTAATNEKLFFGSGTQLSVL.

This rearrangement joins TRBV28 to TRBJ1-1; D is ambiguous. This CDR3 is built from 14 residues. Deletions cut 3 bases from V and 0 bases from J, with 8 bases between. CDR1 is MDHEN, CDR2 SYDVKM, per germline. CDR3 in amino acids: CASSFRRMNTEAFF. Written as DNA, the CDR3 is TGTGCCAGCAGTTTTAGGCGTATGAACACTGAAGCTTTCTTT. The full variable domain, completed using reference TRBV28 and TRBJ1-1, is DVKVTQSSRYLVKRTGEKVFLECVQDMDHENMFWYRQDPGLGLRLIYFSYDVKMKEKGDIPEGYSVSREKKERFSLILESASTNQTSMYLCASSFRRMNTEAFFGQGTRLTVV.

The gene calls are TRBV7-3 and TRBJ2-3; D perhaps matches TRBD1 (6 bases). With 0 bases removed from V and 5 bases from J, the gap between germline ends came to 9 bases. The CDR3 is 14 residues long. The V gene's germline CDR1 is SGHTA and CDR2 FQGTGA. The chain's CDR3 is CASSLTGAQDTQYF. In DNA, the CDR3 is TGTGCCAGCAGCTTAACGGGGGCACAAGATACGCAGTATTTT.

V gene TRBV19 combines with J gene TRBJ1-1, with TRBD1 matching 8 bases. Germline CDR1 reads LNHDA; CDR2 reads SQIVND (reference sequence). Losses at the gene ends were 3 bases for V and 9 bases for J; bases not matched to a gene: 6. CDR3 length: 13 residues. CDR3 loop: CASSIYPGGQAFF. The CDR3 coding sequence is TGTGCCAGTAGTATTTACCCAGGGGGCCAAGCTTTCTTT.

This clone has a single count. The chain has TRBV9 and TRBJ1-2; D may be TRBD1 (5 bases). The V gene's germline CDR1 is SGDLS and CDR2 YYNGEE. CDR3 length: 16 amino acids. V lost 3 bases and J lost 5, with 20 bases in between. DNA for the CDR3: TGTGCCAGCAGCGCCCTCCGGGACTCCGGTCCTTATGGCTACACCTTC. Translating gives CASSALRDSGPYGYTF.

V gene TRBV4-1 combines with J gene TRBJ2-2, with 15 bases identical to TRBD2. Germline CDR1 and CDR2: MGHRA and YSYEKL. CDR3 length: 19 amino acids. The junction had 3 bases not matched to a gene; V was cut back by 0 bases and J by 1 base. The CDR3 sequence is CASSQEGLAGGMNTGELFF. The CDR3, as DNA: TGCGCCAGCAGCCAAGAGGGACTAGCGGGAGGCATGAACACCGGGGAGCTGTTTTTT.

CDR3 DNA sequence: TGTGCCAGCAGCTTAAGGGTCCCGGGATATAATCAGCCCCAGCATTTT. It specifies CASSLRVPGYNQPQHF. The chain links TRBV7-2 to TRBJ1-5; no clear D gene. V was shortened by 2 bases and J by 4 bases, with 15 bases between the two germline ends. Germline CDR1 is SGHTA and CDR2 is FQGNSA. The CDR3 is 16 residues long. The full variable domain, its missing parts supplied by reference TRBV7-2 and TRBJ1-5, is GAGVSQSPSNKVTEKGKDVELRCDPISGHTALYWYRQSLGQGLEFLIYFQGNSAPDKSGLPSDRFSAERTGGSVSTLTIQRTQQEDSAVYLCASSLRVPGYNQPQHFGDGTRLSIL.

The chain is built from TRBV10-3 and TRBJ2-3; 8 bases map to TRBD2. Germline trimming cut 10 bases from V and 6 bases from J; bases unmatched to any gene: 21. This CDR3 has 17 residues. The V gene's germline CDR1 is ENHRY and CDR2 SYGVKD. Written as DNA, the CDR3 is TGTGCCACCCACCGCCTTAGCGGGATGGGGGCTGCTGATACGCAGTATTTT. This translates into CATHRLSGMGAADTQYF.

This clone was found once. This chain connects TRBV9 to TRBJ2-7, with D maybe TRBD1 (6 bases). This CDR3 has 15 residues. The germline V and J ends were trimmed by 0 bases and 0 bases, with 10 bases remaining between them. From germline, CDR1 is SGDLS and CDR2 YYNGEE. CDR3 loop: CASSVAGTFSYEQYF. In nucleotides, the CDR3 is TGTGCCAGCAGCGTAGCGGGGACATTCTCCTACGAGCAGTACTTC.

The CDR3 loop is CASSLDLGAGSPLHF. CDR3 DNA sequence: TGTGCCAGCAGCTTAGATCTGGGGGCAGGATCACCCCTCCACTTT. V and J are TRBV11-2 and TRBJ1-6, with D maybe TRBD1 (6 bases). The germline V gene encodes CDR1 SGHAT and CDR2 FQNNGV. Trimming took off 0 bases at V and 10 bases at J, with 13 bases between the two ends. The CDR3 contains 15 residues.

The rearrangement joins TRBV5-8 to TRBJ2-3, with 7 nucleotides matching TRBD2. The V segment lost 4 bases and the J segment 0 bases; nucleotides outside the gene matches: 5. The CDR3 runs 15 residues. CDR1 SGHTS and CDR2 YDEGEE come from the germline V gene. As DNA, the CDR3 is TGTGCCAGCAGCCCAGCGGGGTCGAGCACAGATACGCAGTATTTT. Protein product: CASSPAGSSTDTQYF.

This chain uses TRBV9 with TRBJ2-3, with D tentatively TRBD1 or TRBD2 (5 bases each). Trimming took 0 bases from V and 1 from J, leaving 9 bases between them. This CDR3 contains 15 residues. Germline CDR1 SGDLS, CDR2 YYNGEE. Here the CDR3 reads CASSVAGGRTDTQYF. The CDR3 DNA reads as TGTGCCAGCAGCGTAGCTGGGGGTCGCACAGATACGCAGTATTTT.

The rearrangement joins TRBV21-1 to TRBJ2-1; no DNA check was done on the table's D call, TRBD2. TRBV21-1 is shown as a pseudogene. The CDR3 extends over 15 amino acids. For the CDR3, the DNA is TGTGCCAGCAGCAAATGGAGGATTTACTACAATGAGCAGTTCTTC. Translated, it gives CASSKWRIYYNEQFF.

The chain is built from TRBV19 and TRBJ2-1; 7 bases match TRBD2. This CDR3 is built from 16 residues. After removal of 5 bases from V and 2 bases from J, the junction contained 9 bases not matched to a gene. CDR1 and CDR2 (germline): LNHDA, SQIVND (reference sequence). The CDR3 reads CASSDLAGRTYNEQFF. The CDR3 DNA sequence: TGTGCCAGTAGTGACTTAGCGGGCCGTACCTACAATGAGCAGTTCTTC.

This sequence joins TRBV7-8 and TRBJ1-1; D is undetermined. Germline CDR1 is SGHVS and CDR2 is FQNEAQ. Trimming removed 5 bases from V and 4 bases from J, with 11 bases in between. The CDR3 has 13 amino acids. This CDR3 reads CASSLSLGTEAFF. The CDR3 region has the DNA TGTGCCAGCAGCCTAAGCTTGGGCACTGAAGCTTTCTTT.